Detailed here is one T cell receptor beta chain. Thyroid surgery was preceded by no treatment in any patient. These data come from a study of metastatic and nonmetastatic thyroid tumors. Overall study context: Thyroid patients, malignant and benign, had repertoires compared across blood and tumor or nodule tissue.

With V trimmed by 5 bases and J by 3 bases, 4 bases remained unmatched. CDR1 and CDR2 from the germline V gene are DFQATT and SNEGSKA (reference sequence). This CDR3 is 12 amino acids long. Using MiXCR, TCRdb re-called clones from the PCR reads. Of tens of thousands of clones in the sample, 4% were seen once. This TCR was sampled from a female donor with papillary thyroid cancer or a benign thyroid nodule (not recorded which). Some clones in this sample may be carry-over from other donors' samples. The specimen sequenced was blood. This chain connects TRBV20-1 to TRBJ2-7; 7 bases fit TRBD2. CDR3 DNA: TGCAGTGCTGGGACTATCGGCTACGAGCAGTACTTC. Its protein is CSAGTIGYEQYF.